This T cell receptor (beta chain) originates from a study of blood T cell repertoires in COVID-19. V was shortened by 5 bases and J by 2 bases, with 16 bases between the two germline ends. This CDR3 contains 15 residues. Germline lookup yields CDR1 SGDLS and CDR2 YYNGEE. Cohorts were determined from participant-reported clinical history. Symptom resolution, clearance, or two negative PCRs marked donors in Cohort 3 as recovered. Clones were read by immunoSEQ multiplex PCR, and TCRdb kept only the in-frame ones, dropping some. The sample includes approximately 270,000 clones, 89% seen only once; the top ten take more than 1.5%.

The sequence was collected from a woman aged 55-69 years who had recovered from COVID-19. The chain is built from TRBV9 and TRBJ2-5, with D possibly matching TRBD2 (5 bases). Sequencing was done on a sample of PBMCs or T cells enriched from blood (not recorded which). Here the CDR3 reads CASSRRSGPQETQYF. The CDR3 DNA reads as TGTGCCAGCAGTCGGAGGAGCGGACCTCAAGAGACCCAGTACTTC.